The TCR beta chain under discussion was sequenced for a study of CD8 T cells in Susac syndrome. About the study: When blood was collected, patients with Susac syndrome were therapy-naive, were taking corticosteroids, or were receiving intravenous immunoglobulin alone.

TEMRA cells underwent FACS enrichment and CD8+ and CD4+ T cells underwent negative isolation. The authors reverse transcribed about 0.5 to 1 ug RNA with random hexamers. The TCR beta CDR3 was amplified by immunoSEQ multiplex PCR across 54 Vbeta, 13 Jbeta. From the immunoSEQ multiplex PCR reads, TCRdb called clonotypes with MiXCR, one entry per CDR3 protein. Altogether some 150,000 distinct CDR3 sequences are present, 95% being singletons, with the ten largest covering 0.16%. About this clonotype itself: Its antigen is not known.

Study-wide findings and caveats: That the number of individuals in its TCR sequencing and HLA analysis was relatively small was acknowledged by the study.

V trimming: 3 bases; J trimming: 7 bases; junction bases outside the gene matches: 2. The CDR3 is 14 amino acids. Germline assignment: CDR1 SGHAT and CDR2 FQDESV (reference sequence). Sequencing used CD4+ T cells from PBMCs. The receptor's source is a human donor with Susac syndrome. The chain has TRBV11-1 and TRBJ2-1; the match to TRBD2 covers 11 bases. As DNA, the CDR3 is TGTGCCAGCAGCTTTAGCGGGGGGGCAAATGAGCAGTTCTTC. This codes for CASSFSGGANEQFF.